The rows below give T cell receptor beta chains drawn from one sample of a study of T cells in Graves' hyperthyroidism and ophthalmopathy. TCRdb reanalysed the multiplex PCR reads using MiXCR and keeps one entry per CDR3 protein. The sample holds 35,000 to 45,000 distinct CDR3 sequences; around 48% are singletons and the top ten take approximately 6.2%. The sequencing sample was made of blood. The receptors originated from a woman aged 45 to 65 with Graves' hyperthyroidism that later progressed to Graves' ophthalmopathy. Each CDR3 is given with its conserved first and last residue. The D gene is left open where the match is weak. A clone size is listed for some rows: how often the clone was seen (once, few, many), or a class if it is expanded.

CDR3 protein: CASSLAVGSGIRSYSEQFF
CDR3 DNA: TGTGCCAGCAGCTTGGCGGTTGGTAGCGGGATTAGGTCCTACAGTGAGCAGTTCTTC
D gene: TRBD2
J gene: TRBJ2-1
V gene: TRBV5-6
clone size: .

CDR3 protein: CASSVAYGTDTQYF
CDR3 DNA: TGTGCCAGCAGCGTAGCTTACGGCACAGATACGCAGTATTTT
D gene: .
J gene: TRBJ2-3
V gene: TRBV9
clone size: .

CDR3 protein: CASSYSVGGDTQYF
CDR3 DNA: TGTGCCAGCAGTTACTCGGTGGGCGGAGATACGCAGTATTTT
D gene: .
J gene: TRBJ2-3
V gene: TRBV6-5
clone size: many

CDR3 protein: CASSQRGYWRDEQYF
CDR3 DNA: TGCGCCAGCAGCCAAAGGGGGTACTGGAGAGACGAGCAGTACTTC
D gene: .
J gene: TRBJ2-7
V gene: TRBV4-3
clone size: many

CDR3 protein: CASGLVRYGGEQFF
CDR3 DNA: TGTGCCAGCGGCTTGGTCCGCTATGGTGGGGAGCAGTTCTTC
D gene: .
J gene: TRBJ2-1
V gene: TRBV5-5
clone size: once

CDR3 protein: CASSLSGGLEQSNYEQYF
CDR3 DNA: TGTGCCAGCAGTTTATCAGGGGGCCTCGAGCAGTCGAACTACGAGCAGTACTTC
D gene: TRBD1
J gene: TRBJ2-7
V gene: TRBV27
clone size: .

CDR3 protein: CASSVAGTGAYNEQFF
CDR3 DNA: TGTGCCAGCAGCGTAGCCGGGACAGGGGCCTACAATGAGCAGTTCTTC
D gene: TRBD1
J gene: TRBJ2-1
V gene: TRBV9
clone size: many

CDR3 protein: CASSPFQGPRVIVPGRGWTEAFF
CDR3 DNA: TGTGCCAGCAGTCCCTTCCAAGGGCCCCGCGTTATCGTCCCAGGGCGAGGATGGACTGAAGCTTTCTTT
D gene: .
J gene: TRBJ1-1
V gene: TRBV12-3/TRBV12-4
clone size: many

CDR3 protein: CASSPRGSGYEQYF
CDR3 DNA: TGTGCCAGCAGCCCCCGAGGTAGTGGGTACGAGCAGTACTTC
D gene: .
J gene: TRBJ2-7
V gene: TRBV11-3
clone size: many

CDR3 protein: CSASGGGNTIYF
CDR3 DNA: TGCAGTGCGTCAGGAGGGGGAAACACCATATATTTT
D gene: .
J gene: TRBJ1-3
V gene: TRBV20-1
clone size: many

CDR3 protein: CASSHPSYSLF
CDR3 DNA: TGTGCCAGCAGCCACCCCAGCTACTCGCTCTTC
D gene: .
J gene: TRBJ1-2
V gene: TRBV7-9
clone size: many

CDR3 protein: CASSEASGGPKYEQYF
CDR3 DNA: TGTGCCAGCAGTGAAGCTAGCGGGGGCCCCAAGTACGAGCAGTACTTC
D gene: TRBD2
J gene: TRBJ2-7
V gene: TRBV2
clone size: .

CDR3 protein: CSARDSDRRLAGVYEQYF
CDR3 DNA: TGCAGTGCTAGAGATTCTGACCGCCGACTAGCGGGAGTGTACGAGCAGTACTTC
D gene: TRBD2
J gene: TRBJ2-7
V gene: TRBV20-1
clone size: many

CDR3 protein: CASSSEQGSYEQYF
CDR3 DNA: TGCGCTAGCAGCTCCGAACAGGGTTCTTATGAGCAGTACTTC
D gene: .
J gene: TRBJ2-7
V gene: TRBV5-1
clone size: .

CDR3 protein: CASSLDLRGEQYF
CDR3 DNA: TGCGCCAGCAGCTTGGATCTCCGGGGCGAGCAGTACTTC
D gene: .
J gene: TRBJ2-7
V gene: TRBV5-1
clone size: many

CDR3 protein: CASSQESSAGFRQPQHF
CDR3 DNA: TGCGCCAGCAGCCAAGAATCTTCAGCCGGCTTTAGGCAGCCCCAGCATTTT
D gene: .
J gene: TRBJ1-5
V gene: TRBV4-1
clone size: many

CDR3 protein: CASRPLGNGELFF
CDR3 DNA: TGTGCCAGCAGACCCCTAGGGAACGGGGAGCTGTTTTTT
D gene: .
J gene: TRBJ2-2
V gene: TRBV5-4
clone size: .

CDR3 protein: CASSWTSGRGNEQFF
CDR3 DNA: TGTGCCAGCAGCTGGACTAGCGGGAGAGGAAATGAGCAGTTCTTC
D gene: TRBD2
J gene: TRBJ2-1
V gene: TRBV7-9
clone size: many

CDR3 protein: CSARGPSGRSNEQYF
CDR3 DNA: TGCAGTGCTAGAGGGCCTAGCGGGAGGTCGAATGAGCAGTATTTT
D gene: TRBD2
J gene: TRBJ2-3
V gene: TRBV20-1
clone size: .

CDR3 protein: CASSESAGSPLHF
CDR3 DNA: TGTGCCAGCAGTGAATCCGCAGGTTCACCCCTCCACTTT
D gene: .
J gene: TRBJ1-6
V gene: TRBV25-1
clone size: .

CDR3 protein: CASRLDDGSYEQYF
CDR3 DNA: TGTGCCAGCAGACTCGACGACGGATCCTACGAGCAGTACTTC
D gene: .
J gene: TRBJ2-7
V gene: TRBV5-6
clone size: .

CDR3 protein: CASSSNQGTDTQYF
CDR3 DNA: TGCGCCAGCAGTTCAAATCAAGGAACGGATACGCAGTATTTT
D gene: .
J gene: TRBJ2-3
V gene: TRBV10-1
clone size: medium-sized

CDR3 protein: CSARTSGNYEQYF
CDR3 DNA: TGCAGTGCTAGAACTAGCGGGAACTACGAGCAGTACTTC
D gene: TRBD2
J gene: TRBJ2-7
V gene: TRBV20-1
clone size: .

CDR3 protein: CSATVVGVEQYF
CDR3 DNA: TGCAGTGCGACAGTAGTCGGAGTTGAGCAGTATTTT
D gene: .
J gene: TRBJ2-3
V gene: TRBV20-1
clone size: .

CDR3 protein: CASSSPTATQYF
CDR3 DNA: TGTGCCAGCAGCTCACCCACGGCTACGCAGTATTTT
D gene: .
J gene: TRBJ2-3
V gene: TRBV9
clone size: .

CDR3 protein: CATRDRGGTDTQYF
CDR3 DNA: TGTGCCACCCGGGACAGGGGTGGGACAGATACGCAGTATTTT
D gene: TRBD1
J gene: TRBJ2-3
V gene: TRBV7-9
clone size: .

CDR3 protein: CASSLDGTSGRARDEQFF
CDR3 DNA: TGTGCCAGCAGCTTAGACGGGACTAGCGGGAGGGCCCGAGATGAGCAGTTCTTC
D gene: TRBD2
J gene: TRBJ2-1
V gene: TRBV7-9
clone size: .

CDR3 protein: CASSSGQSYEQYF
CDR3 DNA: TGTGCCAGCAGCTCTGGACAGTCCTACGAGCAGTACTTC
D gene: .
J gene: TRBJ2-7
V gene: TRBV7-6
clone size: medium-sized

CDR3 protein: CASSSTSTGELFF
CDR3 DNA: TGTGCCAGCAGCTCGACAAGCACCGGGGAGCTGTTTTTT
D gene: .
J gene: TRBJ2-2
V gene: TRBV27
clone size: many